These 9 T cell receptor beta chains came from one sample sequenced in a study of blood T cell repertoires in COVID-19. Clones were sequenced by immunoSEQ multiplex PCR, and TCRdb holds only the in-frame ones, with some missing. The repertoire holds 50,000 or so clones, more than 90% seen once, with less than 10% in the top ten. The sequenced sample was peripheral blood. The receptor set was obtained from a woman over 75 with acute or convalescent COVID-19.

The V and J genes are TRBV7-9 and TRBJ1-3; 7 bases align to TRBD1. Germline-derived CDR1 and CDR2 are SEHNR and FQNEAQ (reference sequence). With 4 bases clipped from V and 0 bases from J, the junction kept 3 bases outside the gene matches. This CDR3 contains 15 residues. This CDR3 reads CASSWDRSSGNTIYF. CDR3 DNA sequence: TGTGCCAGCAGCTGGGACAGAAGCTCTGGAAACACCATATATTTT.

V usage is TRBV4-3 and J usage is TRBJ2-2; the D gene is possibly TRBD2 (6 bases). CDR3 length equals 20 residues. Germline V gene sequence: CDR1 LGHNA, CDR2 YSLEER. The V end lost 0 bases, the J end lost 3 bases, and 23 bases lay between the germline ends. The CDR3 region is CASSQDFAAGRIVDTGELFF. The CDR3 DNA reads TGCGCCAGCAGCCAAGATTTTGCGGCAGGGAGGATAGTAGACACCGGGGAGCTGTTTTTT.

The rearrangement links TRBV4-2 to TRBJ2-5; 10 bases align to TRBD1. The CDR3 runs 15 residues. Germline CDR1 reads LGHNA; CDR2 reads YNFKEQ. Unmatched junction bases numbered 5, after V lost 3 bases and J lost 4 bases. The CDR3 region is CASSQPGTGVETQYF. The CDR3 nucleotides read TGTGCCAGCAGCCAGCCAGGGACAGGGGTAGAGACCCAGTACTTC.

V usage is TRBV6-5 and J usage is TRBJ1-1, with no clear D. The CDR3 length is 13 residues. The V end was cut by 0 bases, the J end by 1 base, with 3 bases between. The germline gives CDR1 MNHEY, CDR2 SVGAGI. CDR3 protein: CASSYSQNTEAFF. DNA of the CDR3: TGTGCCAGCAGTTACTCACAGAACACTGAAGCTTTCTTT.

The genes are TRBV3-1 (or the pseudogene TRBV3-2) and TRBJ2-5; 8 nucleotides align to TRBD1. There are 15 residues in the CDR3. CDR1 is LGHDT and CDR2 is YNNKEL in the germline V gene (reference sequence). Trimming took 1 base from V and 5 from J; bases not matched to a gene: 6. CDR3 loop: CASSQGTGQRETQYF. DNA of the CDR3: TGTGCCAGCAGCCAAGGGACAGGGCAAAGGGAGACCCAGTACTTC.

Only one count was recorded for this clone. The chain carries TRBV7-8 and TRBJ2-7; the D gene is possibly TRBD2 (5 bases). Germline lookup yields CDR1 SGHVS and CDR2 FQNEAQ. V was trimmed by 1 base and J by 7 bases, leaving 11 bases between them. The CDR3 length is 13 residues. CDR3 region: CASSLVQTGEQYF. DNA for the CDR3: TGTGCCAGCAGCTTAGTCCAAACGGGGGAGCAGTACTTC.

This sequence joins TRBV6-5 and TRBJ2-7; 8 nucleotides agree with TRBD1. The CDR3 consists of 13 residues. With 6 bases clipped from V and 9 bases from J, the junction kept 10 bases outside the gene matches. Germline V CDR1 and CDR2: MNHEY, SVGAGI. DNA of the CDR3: TGTGCCAGCAGGAGCGGACAGGGAAGTTGGCAGTACTTC. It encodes CASRSGQGSWQYF.

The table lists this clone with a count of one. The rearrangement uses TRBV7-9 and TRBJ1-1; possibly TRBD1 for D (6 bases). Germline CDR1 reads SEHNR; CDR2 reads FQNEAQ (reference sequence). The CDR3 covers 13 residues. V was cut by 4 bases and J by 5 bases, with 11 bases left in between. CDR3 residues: CASSSRGGTEAFF. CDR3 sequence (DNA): TGTGCCAGCAGCTCCAGGGGTGGAACTGAAGCTTTCTTT. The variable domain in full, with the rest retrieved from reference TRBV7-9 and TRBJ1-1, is DTGVSQNPRHKITKRGQNVTFRCDPISEHNRLYWYRQTLGQGPEFLTYFQNEAQLEKSRLLSDRFSAERPKGSFSTLEIQRTEQGDSAMYLCASSSRGGTEAFFGQGTRLTVV.

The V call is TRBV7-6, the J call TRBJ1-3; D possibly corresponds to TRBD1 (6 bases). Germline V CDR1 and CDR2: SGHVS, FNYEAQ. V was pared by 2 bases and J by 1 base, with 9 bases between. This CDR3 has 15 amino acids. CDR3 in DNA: TGTGCCAGCAGCTTACAAGGGGGATCTGGAAACACCATATATTTT. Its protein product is CASSLQGGSGNTIYF.